Listed below are T cell receptor beta chains from one sample, sequenced in a study of blood T cell repertoires in COVID-19. The data were produced by immunoSEQ multiplex PCR, yet TCRdb's version contains in-frame clones alone and is incomplete. This sample has fewer than 350,000 clones, with 70% to 90% found just once. Sample: peripheral blood. These receptors were obtained from a woman in her 30s who had recovered from COVID-19. CDR3s include the opening cysteine and the closing phenylalanine or tryptophan. A D gene is named only where the DNA matches it firmly. Clone size is shown for a subset of rows, as once, few, many or a class of expanded clone.

TRBV5-4	-	TRBJ1-2	-	TGTGCCAGCAGCTTGGGCGTTGGACAGCCGGACTATGGCTACACCTTC	CASSLGVGQPDYGYTF
TRBV10-3	-	TRBJ1-1	-	TGTGCCATCAATCATTCATTGAACACTGAAGCTTTCTTT	CAINHSLNTEAFF
TRBV3-1/TRBV3-2	-	TRBJ2-1	-	TGTGCCAGCAGCCAAGCACCAACAGCCAATGAGCAGTTCTTC	CASSQAPTANEQFF
TRBV18	-	TRBJ1-2	-	TGTGCCAGCTCACGGACGGGAGCCTACGACGGCTACACCTTC	CASSRTGAYDGYTF
TRBV6-5	-	TRBJ2-7	-	TGTGCCAGCAGTCCCGGGACAAACTACGAGCAGTACTTC	CASSPGTNYEQYF
TRBV19	-	TRBJ1-1	-	TGTGCCAGTAGTTCTTTAAATGTTGGTCATGGCCCGACGGGCACTGAAGCTTTCTTT	CASSSLNVGHGPTGTEAFF
TRBV6-5	TRBD1	TRBJ1-3	-	TGTGCCAGCAGTCCGGGACAGGGACGGGGAAACACCATATATTTT	CASSPGQGRGNTIYF
TRBV7-2	TRBD2	TRBJ2-3	-	TGTGCCAGCCAGGGAGGGAGAAAGACAGATACGCAGTATTTT	CASQGGRKTDTQYF
TRBV19	TRBD1	TRBJ1-2	-	TGTGCCAGCGCGACCATGAAACGACAGGGGTCATATGGCTACACCTTC	CASATMKRQGSYGYTF
TRBV11-2	TRBD1	TRBJ2-1	-	TGTGCCAGCAGCTGGGGACAGGGGGCAATCAATGAGCAGTTCTTC	CASSWGQGAINEQFF
TRBV7-6	-	TRBJ1-1	once	TGTGCCAGCAGCTTATTCCAGGGCCTGGCGAACACTGAAGCTTTCTTT	CASSLFQGLANTEAFF
TRBV19	TRBD1	TRBJ2-7	-	TGTGCCAGTAGCTCCGGGACAGGGGAATCCTACGAGCAGTACTTC	CASSSGTGESYEQYF
TRBV5-5	TRBD1	TRBJ1-3	-	TGTGCCAGCAGCCGATCAGGGGGGTCTACTGGAAACACCATATATTTT	CASSRSGGSTGNTIYF
TRBV4-1	-	TRBJ2-7	-	TGCGCCAGCAGCCAAGATTTGGGCCACGAGCAGTACTTC	CASSQDLGHEQYF
TRBV25-1	-	TRBJ2-1	-	TGTGCCAGCAGTGTGCGACTAGTAGGTGAGCAGTTCTTC	CASSVRLVGEQFF
TRBV7-9	TRBD2	TRBJ2-3	-	TGTGCCAGCAGCAAAGGGACTAGTGTTGATACGCAGTATTTT	CASSKGTSVDTQYF
TRBV4-1	TRBD1	TRBJ1-4	-	TGCGCCAGCAGCCACGGGACAGGGGATGAAAAACTGTTTTTT	CASSHGTGDEKLFF
TRBV5-1	TRBD2	TRBJ2-1	-	TGCGCCAGCAGCGGGGTCGGCGGGAGTAGGAAAAATGAGCAGTTCTTC	CASSGVGGSRKNEQFF
TRBV6-5	-	TRBJ2-1	-	TGTGCCAGCAAAAAGGGGGACAATGAGCAGTTCTTC	CASKKGDNEQFF
TRBV28	-	TRBJ2-7	-	TGTGCCAGCAGTCTTCAATTGTGGGGGGAGCCGTCCTACGAGCAGTACTTC	CASSLQLWGEPSYEQYF
TRBV6-1	TRBD2	TRBJ2-1	-	TGTGCCAGCAGTGAACTAGCGGGATACAATGAGCAGTTCTTC	CASSELAGYNEQFF
TRBV6-5	-	TRBJ1-6	-	TGTGCCAGCAGTACTCAGGGAGGGAATAATTCACCCCTCCACTTT	CASSTQGGNNSPLHF
TRBV3-1/TRBV3-2	-	TRBJ2-1	-	TGTGCCAGCAGTCCTGACTACCCCTCCTACAATGAGCAGTTCTTC	CASSPDYPSYNEQFF
TRBV28	TRBD2	TRBJ2-2	-	TGTGCCAGCACCGACAGCGGGGGAGAAAGCACCGGGGAGCTGTTTTTT	CASTDSGGESTGELFF
TRBV15	-	TRBJ2-7	-	TGTGCCACCAGCAGAGATCGGGGTAATTCCTACGAGCAGTACTTC	CATSRDRGNSYEQYF
TRBV5-1	TRBD2	TRBJ2-3	-	TGCGCCAGCAGGCGTAGTGGACTAGAAGCCTTCGATCGGGGCACAGATACGCAGTATTTT	CASRRSGLEAFDRGTDTQYF
TRBV27	-	TRBJ2-7	few	TGTGCCAGCAGTTTTGTTAGCGGACTCTACGAGCAGTACTTC	CASSFVSGLYEQYF
TRBV2	-	TRBJ2-1	-	TGTGCCAGCAAGAGAACCCTTTACAATGAGCAGTTCTTC	CASKRTLYNEQFF
TRBV7-9	TRBD1	TRBJ2-6	-	TGTGCCAGCAGCTTCGACAGGGCTGGGGCCAACGTCCTGACTTTC	CASSFDRAGANVLTF
TRBV4-1	TRBD2	TRBJ2-2	-	TGCGCCAGCAGCCGGGGGGGACTAGCGGGAGGGCCGGGCACCGGGGAGCTGTTTTTT	CASSRGGLAGGPGTGELFF
TRBV27	-	TRBJ2-7	-	TGTGCCAGCAGTTCCACGCTAGCCTACGAGCAGTACTTC	CASSSTLAYEQYF
TRBV6-5	-	TRBJ1-4	-	TGTGCCAGCTCTGGCCGTACCACCAATGAAAAACTGTTTTTT	CASSGRTTNEKLFF
TRBV3-1/TRBV3-2	-	TRBJ1-6	once	TGTGCCAGCAACCGAGGGGGATATAATTCACCCCTCCACTTT	CASNRGGYNSPLHF
TRBV5-6	-	TRBJ1-2	-	TGTGCCAGCAGGCTTTTGACAGCTTATGGCTACACCTTC	CASRLLTAYGYTF
TRBV4-3	TRBD1	TRBJ1-6	-	TGCGCCAGCAGCCAAGATCGACAGGGGAATCCCCTCCACTTT	CASSQDRQGNPLHF
TRBV7-2	-	TRBJ2-1	-	TGTGCCAGCTCTAATCGGAGGCACTCCTACAATGAGCAGTTCTTC	CASSNRRHSYNEQFF
TRBV6-1	-	TRBJ1-3	once	TGTGCCAGCAGTGACCCTCCGGACAGTGGAAACACCATATATTTT	CASSDPPDSGNTIYF
TRBV7-9	TRBD1	TRBJ1-1	few	TGTGCCAGCAGCTTATCCGATATTCTCCGGGACAGGACGACTGAAGCTTTCTTT	CASSLSDILRDRTTEAFF
TRBV5-6	TRBD1	TRBJ1-2	-	TGTGCCAGCAGCCGCTGGGACAGAGCTAACTATGGCTACACCTTC	CASSRWDRANYGYTF
TRBV12-3/TRBV12-4	-	TRBJ2-7	-	TGTGCCAGCAGCCCTTCCTACGAGCAGTACTTC	CASSPSYEQYF
TRBV28	-	TRBJ2-1	-	TGTGCCAGCAGTTTACCCAGGGTTAAATCCTACAATGAGCAGTTCTTC	CASSLPRVKSYNEQFF
TRBV6-2/TRBV6-3	-	TRBJ1-1	-	TGTGCCAGCAGCACTCTAACAGGGAGTGCTGAAGCTTTCTTT	CASSTLTGSAEAFF
TRBV7-3	-	TRBJ2-2	-	TGTGCCAGCAGTCGGAGGAACGGGGAGCTGTTTTTT	CASSRRNGELFF
TRBV6-5	TRBD1	TRBJ2-5	-	TGTGCCAGCAGCTCGGGACAGTTAGTAGAGACCCAGTACTTC	CASSSGQLVETQYF
TRBV5-1	TRBD1	TRBJ2-5	once	TGCGCCAGCAGCTTGGGGACAGGGTTAGTGGAGACCCAGTACTTC	CASSLGTGLVETQYF
TRBV9	-	TRBJ1-1	-	TGTGCCAGCAGCGTACTAGGTAACACTGAAGCTTTCTTT	CASSVLGNTEAFF
TRBV7-9	-	TRBJ1-2	-	TGTGCCAGCAGCCTAGGGGCGAAAAGTCATGGCTACACCTTC	CASSLGAKSHGYTF
TRBV3-1/TRBV3-2	-	TRBJ1-4	-	TGTGCCAGCAGCCAAGCCTTCTGGAGAGCAACTAATGAAAAACTGTTTTTT	CASSQAFWRATNEKLFF